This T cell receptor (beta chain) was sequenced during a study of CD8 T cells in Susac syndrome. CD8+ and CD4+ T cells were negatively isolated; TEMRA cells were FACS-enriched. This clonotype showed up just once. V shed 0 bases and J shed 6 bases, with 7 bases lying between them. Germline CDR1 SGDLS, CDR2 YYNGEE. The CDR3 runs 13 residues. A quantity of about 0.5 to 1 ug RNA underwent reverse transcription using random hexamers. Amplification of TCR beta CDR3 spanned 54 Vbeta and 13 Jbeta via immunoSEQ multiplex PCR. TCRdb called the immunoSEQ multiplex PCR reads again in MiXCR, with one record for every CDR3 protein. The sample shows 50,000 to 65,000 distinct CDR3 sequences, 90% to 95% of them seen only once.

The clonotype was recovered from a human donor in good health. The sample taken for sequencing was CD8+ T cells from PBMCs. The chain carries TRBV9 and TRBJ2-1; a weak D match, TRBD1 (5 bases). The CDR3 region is CASSVEGSNEQFF. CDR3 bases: TGTGCCAGCAGCGTAGAGGGGTCCAATGAGCAGTTCTTC.